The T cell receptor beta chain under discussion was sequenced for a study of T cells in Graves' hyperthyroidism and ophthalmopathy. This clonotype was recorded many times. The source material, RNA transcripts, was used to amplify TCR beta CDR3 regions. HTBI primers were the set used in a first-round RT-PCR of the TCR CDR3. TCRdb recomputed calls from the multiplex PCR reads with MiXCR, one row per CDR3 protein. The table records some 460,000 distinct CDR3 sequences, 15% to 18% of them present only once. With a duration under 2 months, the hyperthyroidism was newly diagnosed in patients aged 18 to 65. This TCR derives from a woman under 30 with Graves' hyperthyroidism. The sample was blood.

The CDR3 DNA is TGTGCCAGCAGTTTCCCAGGTTCTTCCTCCTACAATGAGCAGTTCTTC. Translating it yields CASSFPGSSSYNEQFF. The gene calls are TRBV28 and TRBJ2-1; D is unclear. The CDR3 totals 16 residues. Trimming left V 3 bases short and J 0 bases short, with 12 bases between. The germline V gene encodes CDR1 MDHEN and CDR2 SYDVKM.